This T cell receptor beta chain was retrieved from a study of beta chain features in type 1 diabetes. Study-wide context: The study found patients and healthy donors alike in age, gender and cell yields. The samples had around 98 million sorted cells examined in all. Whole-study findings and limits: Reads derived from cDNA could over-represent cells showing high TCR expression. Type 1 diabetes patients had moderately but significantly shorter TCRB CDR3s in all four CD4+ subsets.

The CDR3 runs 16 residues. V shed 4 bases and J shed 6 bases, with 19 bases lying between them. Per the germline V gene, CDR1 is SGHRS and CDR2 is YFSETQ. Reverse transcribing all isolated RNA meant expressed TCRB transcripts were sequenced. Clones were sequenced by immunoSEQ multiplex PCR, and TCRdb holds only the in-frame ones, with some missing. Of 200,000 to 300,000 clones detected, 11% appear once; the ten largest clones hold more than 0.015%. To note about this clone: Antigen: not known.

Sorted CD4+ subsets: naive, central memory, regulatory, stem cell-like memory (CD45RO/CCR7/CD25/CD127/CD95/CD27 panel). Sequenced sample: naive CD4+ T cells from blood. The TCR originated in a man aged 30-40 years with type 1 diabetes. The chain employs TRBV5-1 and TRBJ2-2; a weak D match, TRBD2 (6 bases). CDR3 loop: CASSPLASPGAGELFF. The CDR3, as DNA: TGCGCCAGCAGCCCGCTAGCGTCCCCCGGGGCCGGGGAGCTGTTTTTT.